These 9 T cell receptor beta chains were all obtained from the same sample, sequenced in a study of blood T cell repertoires in COVID-19. Some clones are missing from TCRdb's copy, which holds only in-frame ones; the method was immunoSEQ multiplex PCR. The repertoire holds approximately 45,000 clones, with 85% to 90% as singletons. Material for sequencing was peripheral blood. These receptors originate from a human donor in a cohort sampled during active COVID-19.

Only a few counts were recorded for this clone. The chain employs TRBV5-6 and TRBJ1-5, with 7 bases fitting TRBD1. Germline values: CDR1 SGHDT, CDR2 YYEEEE. V dropped 4 bases and J dropped 3; count of bases not matched to a gene: 4. The CDR3 sequence is 14 residues long. DNA of the CDR3: TGTGCCAGCAGCCCGGACAGGCACAATCAGCCCCAGCATTTT. The encoded protein is CASSPDRHNQPQHF.

Turning to this clone: The sample holds other DNA sequences that translate to the same CDR3. The chain couples TRBV19 to TRBJ1-1; D not resolved. Per germline, CDR1 LNHDA and CDR2 SQIVND (reference sequence). The CDR3 is 13 residues long. The germline V and J ends were trimmed by 3 bases and 1 base, with 6 bases remaining between them. The CDR3 loop reads CASSIGQNTEAFF. Here the CDR3 DNA reads TGTGCCAGTAGTATCGGTCAGAACACTGAAGCTTTCTTT.

The rearrangement joins TRBV28 to TRBJ2-3; TRBD2 might be the D (6 bases). CDR3 length: 16 residues. Germline CDR1 is MDHEN and CDR2 is SYDVKM. Trimming took off 6 bases at V and 6 bases at J, with 22 bases between the two ends. The CDR3 region is CASSSSGGKADDTQYF. In nucleotides, the CDR3 is TGTGCCAGCAGCTCCTCCGGGGGTAAGGCGGATGATACGCAGTATTTT.

The chain couples TRBV5-6 to TRBJ2-7, with D possibly being TRBD1 (6 bases). Looked up from germline, CDR1 is SGHDT and CDR2 is YYEEEE. This CDR3 has 13 amino acids. With 2 bases removed from V and 3 bases from J, the gap between germline ends came to 9 bases. This CDR3 reads CASSFRDNYEQYF. CDR3 coding DNA: TGTGCCAGCAGCTTCCGGGACAACTACGAGCAGTACTTC.

The rearrangement uses TRBV28 and TRBJ2-7; 9 nucleotides agree with TRBD1. CDR1 and CDR2 from the germline V gene are MDHEN and SYDVKM. The V segment lost 6 bases and the J segment 5 bases; nucleotides outside the gene matches: 8. This CDR3 spans 14 amino acids. CDR3 DNA: TGTGCCAGCAGAGGGGGGGACAGGGTGAACGAGCAGTACTTC. Amino acids: CASRGGDRVNEQYF.

V usage is TRBV28 and J usage is TRBJ1-5; 7 bases are a match to TRBD1. The trim removed 5 bases at V and 4 bases at J, leaving 5 bases unmatched. CDR1 MDHEN and CDR2 SYDVKM come from the germline V gene. This CDR3 spans 14 amino acids. For the CDR3, the DNA is TGTGCCAGCAGTCAGGGGGGTTCGAATCAGCCCCAGCATTTT. Its translation is CASSQGGSNQPQHF.

The V and J genes are TRBV2 and TRBJ2-2, with D unresolved. The V end was cut by 8 bases, the J end by 6 bases, with 7 bases between. The length of the CDR3 is 11 residues. CDR1 and CDR2 from the germline V gene are SNHLY and FYNNEI. CDR3: CASVLAGELFF. In DNA, the CDR3 is TGTGCCAGCGTCCTCGCCGGGGAGCTGTTTTTT.

Concerning this clone: Likely a read error: the CDR3 ends without its conserved phenylalanine or tryptophan. Because the CDR3's place on the DNA is in doubt, the DNA is left out and the CDR3 is given as listed by TCRdb. The chain combines TRBV20-1 with TRBJ2-3; no check of the table's D call, TRBD2, against the DNA was made. Germline CDR1 and CDR2: DFQATT and SNEGSKA (reference sequence). The CDR3 comprises 8 residues, both ends counted. CDR3 protein: CSAPGTRN.

The table lists this clone with a count of one. The chain links TRBV20-1 to TRBJ1-1; D call uncertain. Trimming took off 3 bases at V and 5 bases at J, with 7 bases between the two ends. CDR1 is DFQATT, CDR2 SNEGSKA, per germline (reference sequence). The CDR3 runs to 11 residues. The DNA for the CDR3 is TGCAGTGCTAGTTATAGTACTGAAGCTTTCTTT. This translates into CSASYSTEAFF.